The rows below give T cell receptor beta chains drawn from one sample of a study of T cell changes during pregnancy in multiple sclerosis. Repertoires were generated with immunoSEQ multiplex PCR, while TCRdb's copy carries only in-frame clones and drops some. The sample records 36,000 or so clones, roughly 91% being singletons. This material consisted of CD4+ T cells from peripheral blood mononuclear cells, taken in the first trimester of pregnancy. These receptors were collected from a female donor with multiple sclerosis, enrolled in a pregnancy study. The CDR3 runs from the conserved cysteine through the conserved F or W. D genes are given only for firm matches. Clone size, where shown, is once, few, many, or a class for clones that have expanded.

D gene	V gene	J gene	clone size	CDR3 DNA	CDR3 protein
.	TRBV6-1	TRBJ2-7	.	TGTGCCAGCCGGGGGGTGGGGGCCTCCTACGAGCAGTACTTC	CASRGVGASYEQYF
TRBD1	TRBV7-2	TRBJ1-6	.	TGTGCCAGCTTATTACAGGGGGGGACTTATAATTCACCCCTCCACTTT	CASLLQGGTYNSPLHF
.	TRBV5-1	TRBJ1-1	few	TGCGCCAGCAGCTTGGTTTTAACAGGGAACACTGAAGCTTTCTTT	CASSLVLTGNTEAFF
.	TRBV2	TRBJ2-7	medium-sized	TGTGCCAGCAGTGAATTGGGGGCGAAGTCCGAGCAGTACTTC	CASSELGAKSEQYF
.	TRBV21-1	TRBJ1-4	.	TGTGCCAGCAGCACGTCCGGGGGAGCAACTAATGAAAAACTGTTTTTT	CASSTSGGATNEKLFF
.	TRBV9	TRBJ2-7	.	TGTGCCAGCAGCGTAGTTCCAGGGGCCTACGAGCAGTACTTC	CASSVVPGAYEQYF
.	TRBV5-1	TRBJ2-3	.	TGCGCCAGCAGCTTGGAGGCGGGAATCACAGATACGCAGTATTTT	CASSLEAGITDTQYF
.	TRBV27	TRBJ2-3	.	TGTGCCAGCAGTGCCTCAGGGGCAACTAGCACAGATACGCAGTATTTT	CASSASGATSTDTQYF
TRBD1	TRBV11-2	TRBJ2-7	.	TGTGCCAGCAGCATGTATTTGACAGGGAACGAGCAGTACTTC	CASSMYLTGNEQYF
.	TRBV7-8	TRBJ1-1	.	TGTGCCAGCAGCCCTCAGAGGGCGGAGGGAAGTGAAGCTTTCTTT	CASSPQRAEGSEAFF
TRBD1	TRBV2	TRBJ1-2	.	TGTGCCAGCAGTCCCCGGACAGGGACTAACTATGGCTACACCTTC	CASSPRTGTNYGYTF
.	TRBV5-1	TRBJ2-1	.	TGCGCCAGCAGCTTGGAGGCGGGAACGAATGAGCAGTTCTTC	CASSLEAGTNEQFF
.	TRBV1	TRBJ1-5	.	TGCACCAGCAGCCAAGATCGGGAACAGGGGTATCAGCCCCAGCATTTT	CTSSQDREQGYQPQHF
TRBD2	TRBV27	TRBJ2-7	.	TGTGCCAGCAGTCCGCTGGGTCGGGGGCGGCTAGCGGGTTACGAGCAGTACTTC	CASSPLGRGRLAGYEQYF
.	TRBV5-1	TRBJ2-7	.	TGCGCCAGCAGCTTGTTACAGCCGCCTGGGGAGCAGTACTTC	CASSLLQPPGEQYF
.	TRBV19	TRBJ2-3	.	TGTGCCAGTAGGAGGACTATCACAGATACGCAGTATTTT	CASRRTITDTQYF
TRBD1	TRBV6-6	TRBJ2-7	.	TGTGCCAGCAGTTACTCAAGCGGGACAGGGGATCACGAGCAGTACTTC	CASSYSSGTGDHEQYF
.	TRBV5-8	TRBJ1-1	.	TGTGCCAGCAGCTTTGGACAGAATCGGGAAGCTTTCTTT	CASSFGQNREAFF
TRBD1	TRBV7-3	TRBJ2-5	.	TGTGCCAGCAGCTTGCAGGGGGATTCTGAGACCCAGTACTTC	CASSLQGDSETQYF
.	TRBV10-3	TRBJ1-1	.	TGTGCCATCAGTGTCGCTGGGGGGGGTAGTACTGAAGCTTTCTTT	CAISVAGGGSTEAFF
.	TRBV21-1	TRBJ1-3	.	TGTGCCAGCAGCAAAAAAGCAGGGGGCGCGAGAAACACCATATATTTT	CASSKKAGGARNTIYF
TRBD1	TRBV9	TRBJ2-3	.	TGTGCCAGCAGCACGACAGGGTTCGGAGATACGCAGTATTTT	CASSTTGFGDTQYF
TRBD1	TRBV25-1	TRBJ2-2	.	TGTGCCAGCAGCCGACAGGGGTCCGGGGAGCTGTTTTTT	CASSRQGSGELFF
TRBD1	TRBV7-9	TRBJ2-3	.	TGTGCCAGCAGCTCTCAGGGGGCGGGCACAGATACGCAGTATTTT	CASSSQGAGTDTQYF
TRBD1	TRBV6-1	TRBJ1-1	.	TGTGCCAGCAGTTGGGGGACAGATGAAGCTTTCTTT	CASSWGTDEAFF
TRBD2	TRBV7-8	TRBJ2-5	.	TGTGCCAGCAGCTCCGGGTCTAGCGGGACTCAAGAGACCCAGTACTTC	CASSSGSSGTQETQYF
.	TRBV11-1	TRBJ1-3	.	TGTGCCAGCAGCGCAAACAGGGACACCATATATTTT	CASSANRDTIYF
TRBD1	TRBV9	TRBJ2-2	once	TGTGCCAGCAGCGCAAACCCCGGGACAGGGGCCGGGGAGCTGTTTTTT	CASSANPGTGAGELFF
.	TRBV28	TRBJ1-5	.	TGTGCCAGCAGCTCGCCCAGGCACCTCAATCAGCCCCAGCATTTT	CASSSPRHLNQPQHF
TRBD1	TRBV28	TRBJ2-5	.	TGTGCCAGCAGTCGCGGACAGGGGAGGCTAAAAGAGACCCAGTACTTC	CASSRGQGRLKETQYF
TRBD1	TRBV19	TRBJ2-7	.	TGTGCCAGTAGTCACCAGGGGGCGGATGGCGAGCAGTACTTC	CASSHQGADGEQYF
.	TRBV5-4	TRBJ2-3	.	TGTGCCAGCAGCTTGCCAGGAGGGGCAGATACGCAGTATTTT	CASSLPGGADTQYF
TRBD2	TRBV28	TRBJ2-3	.	TGTGCCAGCAGTTTAGGGGCGGGAGAGGCAGATACGCAGTATTTT	CASSLGAGEADTQYF
.	TRBV30	TRBJ1-6	.	TGTGCCGGGGGGGTAGGGGTACTAAATTCACCCCTCCACTTT	CAGGVGVLNSPLHF
TRBD1	TRBV19	TRBJ2-7	.	TGTGCCAGTAGTATCGGGACAGGTGGCCACTACGAGCAGTACTTC	CASSIGTGGHYEQYF
.	TRBV6-1	TRBJ1-5	.	TGTGCCAGCAGTGAGGGCGGGATCCGGGATCAGCCCCAGCATTTT	CASSEGGIRDQPQHF
TRBD1	TRBV28	TRBJ1-5	.	TGTGCCAGCAGTTTAAGAGGGGGCGGTCAGCCCCAGCATTTT	CASSLRGGGQPQHF
.	TRBV11-2	TRBJ2-3	.	TGTGCCAGCAGCTTAGATCTTGATACGCAGTATTTT	CASSLDLDTQYF
.	TRBV19	TRBJ2-2	.	TGTGCCAGTAGTGGGGGCGCGAACACCGGGGAGCTGTTTTTT	CASSGGANTGELFF
.	TRBV6-1	TRBJ1-2	.	TGTGCCAGCAGTGTGGGCAGGGTTGACTATGGCTACACCTTC	CASSVGRVDYGYTF
TRBD2	TRBV4-1	TRBJ2-3	.	TGCGCCAGCAGCCAGGGACTAGCGAATACAGATACGCAGTATTTT	CASSQGLANTDTQYF
TRBD2	TRBV6-6	TRBJ2-3	.	TGTGCCAGCACCTACGGACTAGCGGCCACAGATACGCAGTATTTT	CASTYGLAATDTQYF
TRBD2	TRBV5-1	TRBJ2-1	.	TGCGCCAGCAGCCCTGGACTAGCGGCGGGGCTAGGGCAGTTCTTC	CASSPGLAAGLGQFF
.	TRBV7-2	TRBJ2-2	.	TGTGCCAGCAGCTTAAAAACGGGAACCGGGGAGCTGTTTTTT	CASSLKTGTGELFF
.	TRBV11-2	TRBJ1-1	few	TGTGCCAGCAGTTTCGGGACAATGAACACTGAAGCTTTCTTT	CASSFGTMNTEAFF
TRBD2	TRBV28	TRBJ2-5	.	TGTGCCAGCAGTCCCCCTAGCGGGAGGGGAATAAAGACCCAGTACTTC	CASSPPSGRGIKTQYF
.	TRBV19	TRBJ2-5	.	TGTGCCAGTAGTATAGGAGGGTTTGAGACCCAGTACTTC	CASSIGGFETQYF
TRBD1	TRBV15	TRBJ1-1	.	TGTGCCACCAGCAGAGATCGGGCTGGGAGACAGGGACAACGTGAAGCTTTCTTT	CATSRDRAGRQGQREAFF